This TCR beta chain was captured in a study of T cells after yellow fever vaccination. With 1 base removed from V and 0 bases from J, the gap between germline ends came to 9 bases. CDR3 length: 15 amino acids. Germline CDR1 SGHTA, CDR2 FQGNSA. Each CDR3 protein gets one entry after TCRdb re-called the 5' RACE reads with MiXCR. The profile shows about 340,000 distinct CDR3 sequences, around 4.1% of them singletons. This clonotype was seen repeatedly, ten times or more. This chain joins TRBV7-2 and TRBJ1-1; possibly TRBD1 for D (5 bases). The TCR was taken from a man younger than 35 who received the YFV17D yellow fever vaccine. Sequenced here: PBMCs, sampled 5 days after the yellow fever booster vaccination. The CDR3 DNA reads as TGTGCCAGCAGCTTAGTTGCGGGGCTGAACACTGAAGCTTTCTTT. Its translation: CASSLVAGLNTEAFF. The full variable domain, completed using reference TRBV7-2 and TRBJ1-1, is GAGVSQSPSNKVTEKGKDVELRCDPISGHTALYWYRQSLGQGLEFLIYFQGNSAPDKSGLPSDRFSAERTGGSVSTLTIQRTQQEDSAVYLCASSLVAGLNTEAFFGQGTRLTVV.